A selection of T cell receptor beta chains follows, all from one sample in a study of OX40 agonist ivuxolimab in advanced cancers. TCRdb's copy holds only in-frame clones and misses some; the assay was immunoSEQ multiplex PCR. Of about 80,000 clones detected, 80% to 95% appear once; the ten largest clones hold about 8.6%. This specimen was CD4+ or CD8+ T cells sorted from blood, taken in a trial of the OX40 agonist ivuxolimab. The receptors were sampled from an adult with an advanced solid tumor such as melanoma, head and neck, liver or kidney cancer. Both conserved end residues are part of each CDR3. D genes are given only for firm matches. Clone size is given for some rows only: seen once, a few or many times, or a class if the clone is expanded.

v_gene: TRBV27; abundance: NA; d_gene: NA; j_gene: TRBJ2-5; CDR3nt: TGTGCCAGCAGTTCGGGTTGGGGAGAGACCCAGTACTTC; CDR3aa: CASSSGWGETQYF
v_gene: TRBV9; abundance: NA; d_gene: NA; j_gene: TRBJ2-1; CDR3nt: TGTGCCAGCAGCGTCCCGCAGCCCTTGGGGAATGAGCAGTTCTTC; CDR3aa: CASSVPQPLGNEQFF
v_gene: TRBV5-1; abundance: NA; d_gene: TRBD1; j_gene: TRBJ1-2; CDR3nt: TGCGCCAGCAGCTTGGACAGGGGATTTCGCTATGGCTACACCTTC; CDR3aa: CASSLDRGFRYGYTF
v_gene: TRBV19; abundance: few; d_gene: NA; j_gene: TRBJ1-2; CDR3nt: TGTGCCAGTAGTAACAGGGCCTATGGCTACACCTTC; CDR3aa: CASSNRAYGYTF
v_gene: TRBV19; abundance: once; d_gene: NA; j_gene: TRBJ2-5; CDR3nt: TGTGCCAGTAGCCCCGCACGGGGCGGGCAAGAGACCCAGTACTTC; CDR3aa: CASSPARGGQETQYF
v_gene: TRBV19; abundance: NA; d_gene: NA; j_gene: TRBJ2-7; CDR3nt: TGTGCCAGTAGCCCCCTCAGACAGGACCACTCCTACGAGCAGTACTTC; CDR3aa: CASSPLRQDHSYEQYF
v_gene: TRBV7-3; abundance: NA; d_gene: TRBD1; j_gene: TRBJ1-2; CDR3nt: TGTGCCAGCAGCCCCCAGGGGGGGAACTATGGCTACACCTTC; CDR3aa: CASSPQGGNYGYTF
v_gene: TRBV13; abundance: NA; d_gene: NA; j_gene: TRBJ1-1; CDR3nt: TGTGCCAGCAGCTTTCTGGAGGGAACTGAAGCTTTCTTT; CDR3aa: CASSFLEGTEAFF
v_gene: TRBV7-3; abundance: once; d_gene: NA; j_gene: TRBJ2-3; CDR3nt: TGTGCCAGCAGCCCCACGGGGGCCACAGATACGCAGTATTTT; CDR3aa: CASSPTGATDTQYF
v_gene: TRBV7-9; abundance: NA; d_gene: NA; j_gene: TRBJ2-3; CDR3nt: TGTGCCAGCAGCTTAGGTCACAGGGTAGGAACTAGCACAGATACGCAGTATTTT; CDR3aa: CASSLGHRVGTSTDTQYF
v_gene: TRBV7-6; abundance: NA; d_gene: TRBD2; j_gene: TRBJ2-3; CDR3nt: TGTGCCAGCAGCTTAGCGCCTGAATCTAGCGGGTTAAGCACAGATACGCAGTATTTT; CDR3aa: CASSLAPESSGLSTDTQYF
v_gene: TRBV4-3; abundance: NA; d_gene: TRBD2; j_gene: TRBJ2-1; CDR3nt: TGCGCCAGCAGCCAACCGGGAGGGGTCGGACAGTTCTTC; CDR3aa: CASSQPGGVGQFF
v_gene: TRBV2; abundance: few; d_gene: NA; j_gene: TRBJ1-1; CDR3nt: TGTGCCAGCAGCATAACTCAGGGCGGGAATGAAGCTTTCTTT; CDR3aa: CASSITQGGNEAFF
v_gene: TRBV28; abundance: NA; d_gene: NA; j_gene: TRBJ1-1; CDR3nt: TGTGCCAGCAGTTTCTCGGTGGGTGAAGCTTTCTTT; CDR3aa: CASSFSVGEAFF
v_gene: TRBV29-1; abundance: NA; d_gene: NA; j_gene: TRBJ2-7; CDR3nt: TGCAGCGCGTACAGGGAAAGCTCCTACGAGCAGTACTTC; CDR3aa: CSAYRESSYEQYF
v_gene: TRBV7-9; abundance: NA; d_gene: NA; j_gene: TRBJ1-1; CDR3nt: TGTGCCAGCAGCTCCCCGTCGGGGCCGAACACTGAAGCTTTCTTT; CDR3aa: CASSSPSGPNTEAFF
v_gene: TRBV6-5; abundance: NA; d_gene: NA; j_gene: TRBJ1-3; CDR3nt: TGTGCCAGCTGGGAAGATCTCGGAAACACCATATATTTT; CDR3aa: CASWEDLGNTIYF
v_gene: TRBV6-5; abundance: NA; d_gene: NA; j_gene: TRBJ2-7; CDR3nt: TGTGCCAGCAGTCTACGATCCTACGAGCAGTACTTC; CDR3aa: CASSLRSYEQYF
v_gene: TRBV7-9; abundance: NA; d_gene: NA; j_gene: TRBJ1-3; CDR3nt: TGTGCCAGCAGAGAGGAACTCACCTCTGGAAACACCATATATTTT; CDR3aa: CASREELTSGNTIYF
v_gene: TRBV11-2; abundance: few; d_gene: TRBD2; j_gene: TRBJ2-5; CDR3nt: TGTGCCAGCAGGAATACCGTCGGGGGGGAAGAGACCCAGTACTTC; CDR3aa: CASRNTVGGEETQYF
v_gene: TRBV10-1; abundance: NA; d_gene: NA; j_gene: TRBJ2-5; CDR3nt: TGCGCCAGCAGTGAGTCCCAGGGTTTAGGGTTGGAGACCCAGTACTTC; CDR3aa: CASSESQGLGLETQYF
v_gene: TRBV19; abundance: NA; d_gene: NA; j_gene: TRBJ2-7; CDR3nt: TGTGCCAGTAGCGCCTTGGGACTCGGTTACGAGCAGTACTTC; CDR3aa: CASSALGLGYEQYF
v_gene: TRBV27; abundance: NA; d_gene: NA; j_gene: TRBJ2-7; CDR3nt: TGTGCCAGCAGTTTAATCCCAGGATACGACGAGCAGTACTTC; CDR3aa: CASSLIPGYDEQYF
v_gene: TRBV10-3; abundance: NA; d_gene: NA; j_gene: TRBJ2-3; CDR3nt: TGTGCCATCAGTGAGCCGGGGAAGTCCTATACGCAGTATTTT; CDR3aa: CAISEPGKSYTQYF
v_gene: TRBV29-1; abundance: NA; d_gene: NA; j_gene: TRBJ1-1; CDR3nt: TGCAGCGTTGAGGTTGCCGGGGTAGAGACTGAAGCTTTCTTT; CDR3aa: CSVEVAGVETEAFF
v_gene: TRBV7-9; abundance: NA; d_gene: NA; j_gene: TRBJ2-1; CDR3nt: TGTGCCAGCAGCCCCTCGAAGGGGGTTTCCTACAATGAGCAGTTCTTC; CDR3aa: CASSPSKGVSYNEQFF
v_gene: TRBV11-2; abundance: NA; d_gene: TRBD1; j_gene: TRBJ2-7; CDR3nt: TGTGCCAGCAGCTTAGAGATGGGTGCTGGAAGGGGGCCCTCCTACGAGCAGTACTTC; CDR3aa: CASSLEMGAGRGPSYEQYF
v_gene: TRBV6-5; abundance: NA; d_gene: TRBD1; j_gene: TRBJ1-5; CDR3nt: TGTGCCAGCAGTGAGACAGGGCTTAATCAGCCCCAGCATTTT; CDR3aa: CASSETGLNQPQHF
v_gene: TRBV11-2; abundance: few; d_gene: NA; j_gene: TRBJ2-7; CDR3nt: TGTGCCAGCAGCTTAGAAGCCTACGAGCAGTACTTC; CDR3aa: CASSLEAYEQYF
v_gene: TRBV9; abundance: NA; d_gene: NA; j_gene: TRBJ1-4; CDR3nt: TGTGCCAGCAGCGTAGGGGGGAAAAATGAAAAACTGTTTTTT; CDR3aa: CASSVGGKNEKLFF